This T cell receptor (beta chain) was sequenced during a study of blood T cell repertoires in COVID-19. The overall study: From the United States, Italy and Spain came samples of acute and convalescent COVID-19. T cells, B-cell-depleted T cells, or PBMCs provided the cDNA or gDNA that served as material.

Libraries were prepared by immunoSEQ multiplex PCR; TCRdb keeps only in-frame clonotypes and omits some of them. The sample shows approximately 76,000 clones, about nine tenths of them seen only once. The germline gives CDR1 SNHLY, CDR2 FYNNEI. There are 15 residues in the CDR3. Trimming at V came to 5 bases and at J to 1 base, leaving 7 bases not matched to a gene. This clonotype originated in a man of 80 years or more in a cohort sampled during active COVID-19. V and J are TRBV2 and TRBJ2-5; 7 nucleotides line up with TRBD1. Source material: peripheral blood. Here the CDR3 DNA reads TGTGCCAGCAGTTATCCGGGACAGATCCAAGAGACCCAGTACTTC. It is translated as CASSYPGQIQETQYF.